The clone carrying this T cell receptor (beta chain) was found once. Trimming cost V 6 bases and J 11 bases, with 17 bases left between them. Germline V lookup: CDR1 LGHDT, CDR2 YNNKEL (reference sequence). The CDR3 has 14 residues. The data are from a study of blood T cell repertoires in COVID-19. This table comes from immunoSEQ multiplex PCR, and its TCRdb copy is limited to in-frame clones, with some not included. The sample lists 70,000 to 95,000 clones; approximately 80% were seen once. Sequenced: peripheral blood. The rearrangement joins TRBV3-1 (or the pseudogene TRBV3-2) to TRBJ1-6; no clear D gene. This TCR derives from a woman in her seventies with active or convalescent COVID-19. The DNA of the CDR3 is TGTGCCAGCAGTCCCGACCGAGGGATACCACCCCTCCACTTT. Its translation is CASSPDRGIPPLHF.